A selection of T cell receptor beta chains follows, all from one sample in a study of Ad26.COV2.S vaccination and SARS-CoV-2 variants. Sequencing was performed with immunoSEQ multiplex PCR; in TCRdb, only in-frame clones are kept and a portion is missing. The sample includes roughly 680,000 clones, roughly nine tenths of them seen just once. The specimen comprised peripheral blood, sampled in a trial of Ad26.COV2.S vaccine versus placebo. These receptors all come from a person aged 18-60 years who received the Ad26.COV2.S COVID-19 vaccine or a placebo. Both conserved end residues are part of each CDR3. D genes are given only for firm matches. Where a row states a size, it is once, few, many or the class of an expanded clone; other rows omit it.

>TRBV7-2|13|TRBJ2-5|NA|NA
CASSLASERTQYF
TGTGCCAGCAGCTTAGCGTCTGAGCGGACCCAGTACTTC
>TRBV7-6|14|TRBJ2-2|TRBD1|NA
CASSPGTGTGELFF
TGTGCCAGCAGCCCCGGGACAGGCACCGGGGAGCTGTTTTTT
>TRBV30|11|TRBJ2-1|NA|NA
CAWSARGEQFF
TGTGCCTGGAGCGCCCGAGGGGAGCAGTTCTTC
>TRBV3-1/TRBV3-2|16|TRBJ2-7|TRBD2|NA
CASSLYSGTRAGEQYF
TGTGCCAGCAGCCTATATAGCGGGACTCGCGCCGGCGAGCAGTACTTC
>TRBV5-1|19|TRBJ1-2|TRBD1|NA
CASSLGTGTGGGPLYGYTF
TGCGCCAGCAGCTTGGGCACCGGGACAGGGGGCGGCCCTCTATATGGCTACACCTTC
>TRBV7-8|16|TRBJ1-4|NA|NA
CASSSPPRGGRGELFF
TGTGCCAGCAGCTCCCCACCCAGGGGAGGCCGGGGAGAACTGTTTTTT
>TRBV27|13|TRBJ1-5|NA|NA
CASSLFQNQPQHF
TGTGCCAGCAGTTTATTTCAGAATCAGCCCCAGCATTTT
>TRBV19|19|TRBJ2-1|TRBD2|NA
CASSIAPLGSGAPPDEQFF
TGTGCCAGTAGTATAGCCCCGCTTGGGAGCGGGGCGCCCCCCGATGAGCAGTTCTTC
>TRBV27|14|TRBJ1-2|NA|NA
CASRVTGPNLSYTF
TGTGCCAGCAGGGTGACAGGACCAAACCTGTCCTACACCTTC
>TRBV4-3|17|TRBJ2-2|TRBD2|NA
CASSHPKAGVNTGELFF
TGCGCCAGCAGCCACCCGAAGGCGGGGGTGAACACCGGGGAGCTGTTTTTT
>TRBV24-1|13|TRBJ1-2|NA|NA
CATSSGTGGGYTF
TGTGCCACCAGTTCCGGGACGGGCGGAGGCTACACCTTC
>TRBV9|16|TRBJ2-3|TRBD1|NA
CASSAGQALRTDTQYF
TGTGCCAGCAGCGCGGGACAGGCCCTCAGGACAGATACGCAGTATTTT
>TRBV5-4|15|TRBJ2-1|NA|NA
CASSRLEVGNNEQFF
TGTGCCAGCAGCCGGTTAGAAGTTGGGAATAATGAGCAGTTCTTC
>TRBV11-2|16|TRBJ2-2|TRBD2|NA
CASSARLAANTGELFF
TGTGCCAGCAGCGCGCGACTAGCAGCGAACACCGGGGAGCTGTTTTTT
>TRBV30|15|TRBJ2-7|TRBD2|once
CAWSVLAGGSGAQYF
TGTGCCTGGAGTGTACTGGCGGGGGGATCCGGGGCGCAGTACTTC
>TRBV20-1|14|TRBJ1-5|NA|NA
CSASGPLGNQPQHF
TGCAGTGCTAGTGGACCTTTGGGCAATCAGCCCCAGCATTTT
>TRBV18|12|TRBJ2-3|NA|NA
CASSERADTQYF
TGTGCCAGCTCCGAGAGGGCAGATACGCAGTATTTT
>TRBV7-2|14|TRBJ1-5|NA|NA
CASSPLSGNQPQHF
TGTGCCAGCAGCCCTCTATCAGGAAATCAGCCCCAGCATTTT
>TRBV7-2|16|TRBJ2-1|TRBD1|NA
CASSPDTGVPYNEQFF
TGTGCCAGCAGCCCCGACACAGGGGTACCGTACAATGAGCAGTTCTTC
>TRBV12-3/TRBV12-4|12|TRBJ1-2|NA|NA
CASSSRRGGYTF
TGTGCCAGCAGTTCGCGGCGTGGTGGCTACACCTTC
>TRBV6-5|14|TRBJ2-6|NA|few
CASSYHSGANVLTF
TGTGCCAGCAGTTACCACTCTGGGGCCAACGTCCTGACTTTC
>TRBV7-6|16|TRBJ2-1|TRBD2|NA
CASSLEAWTSGAEQFF
TGTGCCAGCAGCTTAGAGGCGTGGACTAGCGGGGCTGAGCAGTTCTTC
>TRBV11-1|13|TRBJ1-1|NA|NA
CASSLARVTEAFF
TGTGCCAGCAGCTTAGCCAGGGTGACTGAAGCTTTCTTT
>TRBV18|13|TRBJ1-2|TRBD1|NA
CASSPGQESGYTF
TGTGCCAGCTCACCTGGACAGGAGTCTGGCTACACCTTC
>TRBV5-8|15|TRBJ2-6|NA|NA
CASSERVAGANVLTF
TGTGCCAGCAGCGAAAGGGTCGCTGGGGCCAACGTCCTGACTTTC
>TRBV5-1|15|TRBJ2-1|NA|once
CASSLSAYSYNEQFF
TGCGCCAGCAGCTTAAGTGCGTACTCCTACAATGAGCAGTTCTTC
>TRBV9|16|TRBJ2-4|NA|NA
CASSAQQGGPKNIQYF
TGTGCCAGCAGCGCCCAACAGGGAGGGCCCAAAAACATTCAGTACTTC
>TRBV10-3|15|TRBJ2-7|TRBD2|NA
CAISESGTSAYEQYF
TGTGCCATCAGTGAGTCGGGGACTAGCGCCTACGAGCAGTACTTC
>TRBV30|11|TRBJ2-1|NA|NA
CAWRLGNEQFF
TGTGCCTGGAGATTAGGCAATGAGCAGTTCTTC
>TRBV4-2|15|TRBJ2-7|NA|NA
CASSQVVGGLIEQYF
TGTGCCAGCAGCCAAGTGGTGGGGGGGCTAATCGAGCAGTACTTC
>TRBV21-1|14|TRBJ2-1|NA|NA
CASSKNRFDNEQFF
TGTGCCAGCAGCAAAAACAGATTCGACAATGAGCAGTTCTTC
>TRBV2|13|TRBJ2-5|NA|NA
CASSEGTLETQYF
TGTGCCAGCAGTGAAGGAACTTTGGAGACCCAGTACTTC
>TRBV12-3/TRBV12-4|12|TRBJ2-4|TRBD1|NA
CASSQGADIQYF
TGTGCCAGCAGTCAGGGGGCGGACATTCAGTACTTC
>TRBV5-6|16|TRBJ1-4|NA|NA
CASSLKGRDKNEKLFF
TGTGCCAGCAGCTTAAAAGGTCGGGACAAAAATGAAAAACTGTTTTTT
>TRBV7-3|15|TRBJ2-1|NA|NA
CASSLILSSYNEQFF
TGTGCCAGCAGCTTAATTTTGAGCTCCTACAATGAGCAGTTCTTC
>TRBV27|15|TRBJ2-5|TRBD1|NA
CASSSQTGGVETQYF
TGTGCCAGCAGTTCGCAGACAGGGGGCGTGGAGACCCAGTACTTC
>TRBV5-1|13|TRBJ2-1|TRBD1|NA
CASSNRGENEQFF
TGCGCCAGCAGCAACAGGGGAGAGAATGAGCAGTTCTTC
>TRBV18|15|TRBJ1-5|TRBD1|once
CASSPGTGAGQPQHF
TGTGCCAGCTCACCGGGGACAGGGGCCGGTCAGCCCCAGCATTTT
>TRBV18|17|TRBJ2-4|NA|NA
CASSPPQATVAKNIQYF
TGTGCCAGCTCACCGCCCCAGGCGACGGTAGCCAAAAACATTCAGTACTTC
>TRBV7-2|17|TRBJ2-1|TRBD2|once
CASSRGLAGGSYNEQFF
TGTGCCAGCAGCCGCGGACTAGCGGGGGGTTCCTACAATGAGCAGTTCTTC
>TRBV7-2|17|TRBJ2-2|TRBD2|NA
CASSLRNRGGSTGELFF
TGTGCCAGCAGCTTAAGAAACCGCGGGGGGTCCACCGGGGAGCTGTTTTTT
>TRBV10-2|12|TRBJ1-1|NA|NA
CASSGGGTEAFF
TGCGCCAGCAGTGGAGGGGGCACTGAAGCTTTCTTT
>TRBV10-3|17|TRBJ2-7|TRBD2|NA
CAISEPPTSGGSYEQYF
TGTGCCATCAGTGAGCCACCCACTAGCGGGGGGTCCTACGAGCAGTACTTC
>TRBV5-4|17|TRBJ2-1|TRBD2|NA
CASSDGTTGTLKNEQFF
TGTGCCAGCAGCGACGGGACTACCGGGACTTTAAAGAATGAGCAGTTCTTC
>TRBV13|13|TRBJ1-4|NA|NA
CASSFDTNEKLFF
TGTGCCAGCAGCTTTGACACTAATGAAAAACTGTTTTTT
>TRBV14|13|TRBJ2-1|NA|NA
CASSHDLTNEQFF
TGTGCCAGCAGCCATGACCTGACAAATGAGCAGTTCTTC
>TRBV6-2/TRBV6-3|13|TRBJ1-5|NA|NA
CASSYVGRQPQHF
TGTGCCAGCAGTTACGTCGGTAGGCAGCCCCAGCATTTT
>TRBV7-2|15|TRBJ2-5|TRBD2|NA
CASLLAGGPKETQYF
TGTGCCAGCCTATTAGCGGGAGGGCCGAAAGAGACCCAGTACTTC
>TRBV7-2|16|TRBJ2-7|NA|NA
CASSLDTGIRVYEQYF
TGTGCCAGCAGCTTAGACACAGGGATACGGGTTTACGAGCAGTACTTC
>TRBV19|14|TRBJ1-1|NA|NA
CASSIGSRNTEAFF
TGTGCCAGTAGTATCGGAAGTCGGAACACTGAAGCTTTCTTT
>TRBV29-1|13|TRBJ1-2|TRBD1|NA
CSVAATGGAGYTF
TGCAGCGTTGCCGCGACAGGGGGCGCAGGCTACACCTTC
>TRBV27|14|TRBJ2-7|TRBD2|NA
CASSQQRGSYEQYF
TGTGCCAGCAGTCAACAGCGGGGCTCCTACGAGCAGTACTTC
>TRBV3-1/TRBV3-2|12|TRBJ2-2|NA|NA
CASSQNYRELFF
TGTGCCAGCAGCCAAAACTACAGAGAGCTGTTTTTT
>TRBV7-9|13|TRBJ2-7|TRBD1|few
CASSPTGTYEQYF
TGTGCCAGCAGCCCGACAGGGACCTACGAGCAGTACTTC
>TRBV12-5|11|TRBJ1-2|NA|once
CASGANYGYTF
TGTGCTAGTGGTGCGAACTATGGCTACACCTTC